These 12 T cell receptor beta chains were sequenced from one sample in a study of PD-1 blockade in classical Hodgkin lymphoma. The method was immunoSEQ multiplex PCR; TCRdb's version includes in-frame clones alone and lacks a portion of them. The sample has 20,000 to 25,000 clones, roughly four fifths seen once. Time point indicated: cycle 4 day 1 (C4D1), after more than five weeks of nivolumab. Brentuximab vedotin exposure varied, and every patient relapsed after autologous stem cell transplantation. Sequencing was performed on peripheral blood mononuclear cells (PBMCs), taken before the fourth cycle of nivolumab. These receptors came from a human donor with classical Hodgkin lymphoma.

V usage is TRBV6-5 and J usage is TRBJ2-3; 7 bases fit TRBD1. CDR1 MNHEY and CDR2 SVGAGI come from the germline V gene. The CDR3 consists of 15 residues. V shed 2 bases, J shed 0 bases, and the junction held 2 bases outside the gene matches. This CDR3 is CASSYGGQSTDTQYF. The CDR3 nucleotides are TGTGCCAGCAGTTACGGGGGACAGAGCACAGATACGCAGTATTTT.

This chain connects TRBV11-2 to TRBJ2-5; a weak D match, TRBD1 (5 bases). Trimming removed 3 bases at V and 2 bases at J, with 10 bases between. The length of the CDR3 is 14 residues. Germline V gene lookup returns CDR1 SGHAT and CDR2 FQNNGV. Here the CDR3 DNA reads TGTGCCAGCAGCTTTTGGCAGGGACAAGAGACCCAGTACTTC. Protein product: CASSFWQGQETQYF.

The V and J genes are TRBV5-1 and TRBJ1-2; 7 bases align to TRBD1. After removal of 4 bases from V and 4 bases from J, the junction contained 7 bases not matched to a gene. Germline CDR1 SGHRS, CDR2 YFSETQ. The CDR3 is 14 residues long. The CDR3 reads CASSPDRAVYGYTF. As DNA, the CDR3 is TGCGCCAGCAGCCCTGACAGGGCGGTCTATGGCTACACCTTC. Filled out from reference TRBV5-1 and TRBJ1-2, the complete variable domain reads KAGVTQTPRYLIKTRGQQVTLSCSPISGHRSVSWYQQTPGQGLQFLFEYFSETQRNKGNFPGRFSGRQFSNSRSEMNVSTLELGDSALYLCASSPDRAVYGYTFGSGTRLTVV.

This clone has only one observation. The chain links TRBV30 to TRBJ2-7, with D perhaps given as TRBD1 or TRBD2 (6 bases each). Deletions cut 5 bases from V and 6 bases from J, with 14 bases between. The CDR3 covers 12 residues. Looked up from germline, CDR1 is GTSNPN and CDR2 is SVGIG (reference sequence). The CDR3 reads CAWDPGGAEQYF. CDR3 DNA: TGTGCCTGGGACCCCGGGGGCGCCGAGCAGTACTTC.

Here the CDR3 DNA reads TGTGCCAGCAGTCAACGGACTAGCGCGGGATACGAGCAGTACTTC. Translation gives CASSQRTSAGYEQYF. The rearrangement links TRBV7-2 to TRBJ2-7; TRBD2 agrees at 9 bases. The CDR3 consists of 15 residues. Germline V gene lookup returns CDR1 SGHTA and CDR2 FQGNSA. Losses at the gene ends were 6 bases for V and 4 bases for J; bases not matched to a gene: 10.

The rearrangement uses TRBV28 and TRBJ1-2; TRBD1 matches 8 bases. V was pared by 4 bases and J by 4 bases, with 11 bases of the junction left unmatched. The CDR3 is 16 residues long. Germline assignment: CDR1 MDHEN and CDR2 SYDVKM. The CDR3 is CASSYTGQVPFYGYTF. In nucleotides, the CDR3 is TGTGCCAGCAGTTACACGGGACAGGTCCCCTTCTATGGCTACACCTTC.

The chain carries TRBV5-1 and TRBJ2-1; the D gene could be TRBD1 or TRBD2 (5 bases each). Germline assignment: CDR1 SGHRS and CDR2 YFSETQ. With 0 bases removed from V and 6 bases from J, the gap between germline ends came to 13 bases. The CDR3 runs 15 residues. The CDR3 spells CASSLGGPGGNEQFF. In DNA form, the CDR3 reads TGCGCCAGCAGCTTGGGGGGACCCGGAGGCAATGAGCAGTTCTTC. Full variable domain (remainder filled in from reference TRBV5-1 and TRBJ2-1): KAGVTQTPRYLIKTRGQQVTLSCSPISGHRSVSWYQQTPGQGLQFLFEYFSETQRNKGNFPGRFSGRQFSNSRSEMNVSTLELGDSALYLCASSLGGPGGNEQFFGPGTRLTVL.

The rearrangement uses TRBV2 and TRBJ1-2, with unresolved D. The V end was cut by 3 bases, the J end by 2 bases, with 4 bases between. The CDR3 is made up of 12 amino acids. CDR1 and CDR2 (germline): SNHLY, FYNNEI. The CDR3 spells CASSDGNYGYTF. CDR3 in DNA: TGTGCCAGCAGTGACGGGAACTATGGCTACACCTTC.

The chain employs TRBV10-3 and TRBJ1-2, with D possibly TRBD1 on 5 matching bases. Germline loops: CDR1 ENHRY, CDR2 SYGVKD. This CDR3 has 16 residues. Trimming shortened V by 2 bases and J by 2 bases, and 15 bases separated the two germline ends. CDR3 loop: CAISEAGMGENYGYTF. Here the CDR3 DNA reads TGTGCCATCAGTGAGGCTGGGATGGGGGAAAACTATGGCTACACCTTC.

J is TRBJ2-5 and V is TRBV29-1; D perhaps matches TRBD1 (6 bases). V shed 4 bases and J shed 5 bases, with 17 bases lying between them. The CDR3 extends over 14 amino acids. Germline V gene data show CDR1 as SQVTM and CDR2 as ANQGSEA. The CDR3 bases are TGCAGCGTTGCTCAAAATGGGGGCCTGGAGACCCAGTACTTC. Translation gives CSVAQNGGLETQYF.

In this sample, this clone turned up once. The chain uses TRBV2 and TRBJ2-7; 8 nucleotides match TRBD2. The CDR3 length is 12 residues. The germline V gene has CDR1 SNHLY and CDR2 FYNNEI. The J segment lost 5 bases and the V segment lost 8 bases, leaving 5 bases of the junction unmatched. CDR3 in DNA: TGTGCCAGCCGCGGGGGGCTTGACGAGCAGTACTTC. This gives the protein CASRGGLDEQYF.

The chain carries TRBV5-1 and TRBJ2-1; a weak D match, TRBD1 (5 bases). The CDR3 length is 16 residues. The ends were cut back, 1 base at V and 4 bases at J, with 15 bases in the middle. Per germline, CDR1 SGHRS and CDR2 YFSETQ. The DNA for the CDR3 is TGCGCCAGCAGCTTGACAGGATTAACCATATACAATGAGCAGTTCTTC. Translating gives CASSLTGLTIYNEQFF.